The 16 T cell receptor beta chains in this list originate from one sample, sequenced in a study of identical twins. TCRdb reprocessed the 5' RACE reads with MiXCR, giving one entry per CDR3 protein. Of more than 1.5 million distinct CDR3 sequences in the sample, about 31% were seen once. Sequenced material: cord blood. These TCRs come from a newborn girl in good health.

V usage is TRBV10-3 and J usage is TRBJ2-3; 8 bases line up with TRBD2. V was clipped by 6 bases and J by 1 base; unmatched bases: 9. This CDR3 has 16 residues. Per the germline V gene, CDR1 is ENHRY and CDR2 is SYGVKD. The CDR3 spells CAIRGIGAGGTDTQYF. The CDR3 DNA reads TGTGCCATCAGGGGGATTGGAGCGGGAGGCACAGATACGCAGTATTTT.

The chain couples TRBV5-5 to TRBJ1-5, with D unclear. The CDR3 consists of 17 residues. Germline V lookup: CDR1 SGHKS, CDR2 YYEKEE (reference sequence). V was trimmed by 0 bases and J by 0 bases, leaving 13 bases between them. As DNA, the CDR3 is TGTGCCAGCAGCTTGGTTTTGGGAGTCACTAGCAATCAGCCCCAGCATTTT. Protein product: CASSLVLGVTSNQPQHF.

This sequence joins TRBV6-1 and TRBJ2-7; tentatively, D is TRBD2 (5 bases). V shed 7 bases and J shed 0 bases, with 19 bases lying between them. Looked up from germline, CDR1 is MNHNS and CDR2 is SASEGT. The CDR3 has 16 amino acids. CDR3 in DNA: TGTGCCAGCACTCTATTGACGGGAACATCCTCCTACGAGCAGTACTTC. Translated, it gives CASTLLTGTSSYEQYF.

This chain uses TRBV7-2 with TRBJ2-7, with 11 nucleotides matching TRBD2. Looked up from germline, CDR1 is SGHTA and CDR2 is FQGNSA. The CDR3 loop spans 16 amino acids. J lost 4 bases, V lost 3 bases, and 8 bases had no gene match. The CDR3 loop is CASSFAGTSGPYEQYF. In DNA form, the CDR3 reads TGTGCCAGCAGCTTCGCCGGGACTAGCGGACCTTACGAGCAGTACTTC.

The chain couples TRBV20-1 to TRBJ1-2, with 11 bases matching TRBD1. V gave up 3 bases and J gave up 0 bases; unmatched junction bases: 6. The CDR3 covers 16 residues. Germline-derived CDR1 and CDR2 are DFQATT and SNEGSKA (reference sequence). The CDR3 DNA reads as TGCAGTGCTAGGGGACAGGGGGAAAGAGCTAACTATGGCTACACCTTC. It translates to CSARGQGERANYGYTF.

The chain employs TRBV20-1 and TRBJ1-5, with 8 nucleotides matching TRBD1. J lost 4 bases, V lost 0 bases, and 8 bases had no gene match. The germline CDR1 and CDR2 sequences are DFQATT and SNEGSKA (reference sequence). The length of the CDR3 is 16 residues. CDR3 in DNA: TGCAGTGCTAGAGATCCCTTAGACAGGGGAAATCAGCCCCAGCATTTT. Encoded protein: CSARDPLDRGNQPQHF.

J is TRBJ2-1 and V is TRBV28, with D perhaps TRBD2 (5 bases). Germline loops: CDR1 MDHEN, CDR2 SYDVKM. V gave up 2 bases and J gave up 2 bases, with 10 bases separating them. The CDR3 is 15 amino acids. The CDR3 sequence: CASSLSGETYNEQFF. The CDR3 nucleotides are TGTGCCAGCAGTTTAAGCGGCGAAACCTACAATGAGCAGTTCTTC.

V usage is TRBV7-2 and J usage is TRBJ2-3; D gene ambiguous. Germline CDR1 and CDR2: SGHTA and FQGNSA. Trimming pared 6 bases from V and 0 bases from J, leaving 10 bases between. The CDR3 is made up of 14 amino acids. CDR3 DNA sequence: TGTGCCAGCAGGCCCCCATCTAGCACAGATACGCAGTATTTT. The encoded protein is CASRPPSSTDTQYF.

The chain links TRBV29-1 to TRBJ1-1; D perhaps matches TRBD1 (5 bases). The CDR3 contains 12 residues. Germline V gives CDR1 SQVTM, CDR2 ANQGSEA. V was trimmed by 6 bases and J by 3 bases, leaving 11 bases between them. The CDR3 nucleotides are TGCAGCGTCGCCTCGGGGGACACTGAAGCTTTCTTT. Translation: CSVASGDTEAFF. Full variable domain (remainder filled in from reference TRBV29-1 and TRBJ1-1): SAVISQKPSRDICQRGTSLTIQCQVDSQVTMMFWYRQQPGQSLTLIATANQGSEATYESGFVIDKFPISRPNLTFSTLTVSNMSPEDSSIYLCSVASGDTEAFFGQGTRLTVV.

This clonotype occurred a few times. The rearrangement joins TRBV10-3 to TRBJ1-2; 8 bases line up with TRBD1. CDR3 length: 14 amino acids. The germline CDR1 and CDR2 sequences are ENHRY and SYGVKD. The ends lost 4 bases at V and 2 bases at J; junction bases unmatched: 3. The CDR3 is CAISGQGPNYGYTF. CDR3 nucleotide sequence: TGTGCCATCAGTGGACAGGGGCCGAACTATGGCTACACCTTC.

As concerns this clonotype: A junction boundary mismatches the germline segment, possibly from a read error. The chain couples TRBV6-5 to TRBJ2-7, with D maybe TRBD2 (6 bases). The CDR3 runs 12 residues. The germline CDR1 and CDR2 sequences are MNHEY and SVGAGI. The CDR3 loop reads CTSSRDSVEQYF. DNA for the CDR3: TGTACCAGCAGCCGGGACTCTGTCGAGCAGTACTTC.

The chain joins TRBV6-5 to TRBJ2-1; 8 positions agree with TRBD2. Germline CDR1 reads MNHEY; CDR2 reads SVGAGI. J gave up 4 bases and V 5 bases, and 4 bases lay outside the gene matches. The CDR3 has 14 residues. The CDR3 is CASSLKREYNEQFF. The CDR3 coding sequence is TGTGCCAGCAGTCTGAAGCGGGAGTACAATGAGCAGTTCTTC.

J is TRBJ2-7 and V is TRBV6-6, with D possibly being TRBD1 or TRBD2 (5 bases each). The germline CDR1 and CDR2 sequences are MNHNY and SVGAGI (reference sequence). The CDR3 loop spans 15 amino acids. Trimming cost V 6 bases and J 2 bases, with 17 bases left between them. CDR3 in amino acids: CASSPPGTEPYEQYF. In DNA, the CDR3 is TGTGCCAGCAGCCCCCCCGGGACGGAACCCTACGAGCAGTACTTC.

This sequence joins TRBV20-1 and TRBJ1-5, with TRBD1 matching over 8 bases. With V trimmed by 3 bases and J by 3 bases, 7 bases remained unmatched. Germline values: CDR1 DFQATT, CDR2 SNEGSKA (reference sequence). There are 15 residues in the CDR3. CDR3 residues: CSASRDRGSNQPQHF. CDR3 DNA: TGCAGTGCTAGCCGCGACAGGGGATCCAATCAGCCCCAGCATTTT.

This clonotype was seen more than once but under ten times. J is TRBJ2-7 and V is TRBV7-6; D gene ambiguous. CDR1 and CDR2 (germline): SGHVS, FNYEAQ. This CDR3 is 14 amino acids long. Trimming took 2 bases from V and 3 from J, leaving 11 bases between them. The DNA for the CDR3 is TGTGCCAGCAGCTTAATAGGCAGGAACTACGAGCAGTACTTC. Protein: CASSLIGRNYEQYF.

With regard to this clonotype: This may come from a read error, since a much larger clone is one base off. The rearrangement joins TRBV10-3 to TRBJ2-1, with D possibly being TRBD1 (6 bases). Germline CDR1 reads ENHRY; CDR2 reads SYGVKD. This CDR3 has 14 amino acids. DNA for the CDR3: TGTGCCATCAGTGACAGGGGACCTTACAATGTGCAGTTCTTC. Amino acids: CAISDRGPYNVQFF.